These 14 T cell receptor beta chains share one sample of origin, sequenced in a study of blood T cell repertoires in COVID-19. TCRdb's copy holds only in-frame clones and misses some; the assay was immunoSEQ multiplex PCR. Among 100,000 to 150,000 clones, roughly 80% were seen once, and the ten largest hold about a sixth. The sequenced sample consisted of peripheral blood. These receptors all come from a woman of 80 years or more with acute or convalescent COVID-19.

The rearrangement joins TRBV5-1 to TRBJ2-1, with D possibly matching TRBD1 (5 bases). The CDR3 is made up of 13 amino acids. The V gene lost 3 bases and the J gene lost 3 bases, with 7 bases spanning the gap. Germline values: CDR1 SGHRS, CDR2 YFSETQ. The CDR3 sequence is CASSSDSYNEQFF. CDR3 sequence (DNA): TGCGCCAGCAGCTCAGACAGCTACAATGAGCAGTTCTTC. Looking up the rest from reference TRBV5-1 and TRBJ2-1 gives the full variable domain: KAGVTQTPRYLIKTRGQQVTLSCSPISGHRSVSWYQQTPGQGLQFLFEYFSETQRNKGNFPGRFSGRQFSNSRSEMNVSTLELGDSALYLCASSSDSYNEQFFGPGTRLTVL.

The genes are TRBV19 and TRBJ2-1; TRBD2 agrees at 8 bases. This CDR3 has 18 amino acids. Germline CDR1 LNHDA, CDR2 SQIVND (reference sequence). Trimming took 5 bases from V and 1 from J; bases not matched to a gene: 13. The CDR3 coding sequence is TGTGCCAGTAGTGACTCGAGGTTCGGCGGGGGGTCCTACAATGAGCAGTTCTTC. Translated: CASSDSRFGGGSYNEQFF.

The J gene is TRBJ1-1, the V gene TRBV3-1 (or the pseudogene TRBV3-2); the match to TRBD1 covers 12 bases. The CDR3 extends over 17 amino acids. CDR1 is LGHDT, CDR2 YNNKEL, per germline (reference sequence). J was trimmed by 8 bases and V by 0 bases; bases with no gene match: 10. CDR3 DNA: TGTGCCAGCAGCCAAGACCCTTGGGGGACAGGGGGCTCAGAAGCTTTCTTT. Translated, it gives CASSQDPWGTGGSEAFF.

The rearrangement uses TRBV10-3 and TRBJ2-7, with 9 bases that match TRBD2. The V and J ends lost 2 bases and 2 bases, in that order; junction bases with no gene match: 4. Germline V CDR1 and CDR2: ENHRY, SYGVKD. The CDR3 extends over 15 amino acids. This CDR3 reads CAISELGGRAYEQYF. The CDR3 bases are TGTGCCATCAGTGAGCTCGGCGGGAGGGCCTACGAGCAGTACTTC.

V is TRBV28 and J is TRBJ1-1, with D tentatively TRBD1 (5 bases). Trimming shortened V by 3 bases and J by 10 bases, and 15 bases separated the two germline ends. This CDR3 contains 13 residues. Germline V CDR1 and CDR2: MDHEN, SYDVKM. The CDR3 spells CASSLGQGIGAFF. CDR3 in DNA: TGTGCCAGCAGTTTGGGGCAGGGAATTGGAGCTTTCTTT.

The chain recombines TRBV2 with TRBJ1-6; D is ambiguous. The CDR3 is 14 residues long. Germline-derived CDR1 and CDR2 are SNHLY and FYNNEI. V gave up 4 bases and J gave up 9 bases, with 13 bases separating them. The CDR3: CASSGPGGLSPLHF. The CDR3 nucleotides are TGTGCCAGCAGTGGCCCGGGAGGTCTTTCACCCCTCCACTTT.

The V and J genes are TRBV7-2 and TRBJ2-5; weak D call: TRBD2 (5 bases). CDR1 SGHTA and CDR2 FQGNSA come from the germline V gene. V was clipped by 1 base and J by 2 bases, with 8 bases between them. The CDR3 length is 14 residues. The CDR3, as DNA: TGTGCCAGCAGCTTAGGTCGGACTCAAGAGACCCAGTACTTC. Its translation is CASSLGRTQETQYF. The full variable domain, its missing parts supplied by reference TRBV7-2 and TRBJ2-5, is GAGVSQSPSNKVTEKGKDVELRCDPISGHTALYWYRQSLGQGLEFLIYFQGNSAPDKSGLPSDRFSAERTGGSVSTLTIQRTQQEDSAVYLCASSLGRTQETQYFGPGTRLLVL.

J is TRBJ2-3 and V is TRBV19, with D maybe TRBD1 (6 bases). CDR1 is LNHDA, CDR2 SQIVND, per germline (reference sequence). The CDR3 runs 14 residues. The V and J ends lost 10 bases and 3 bases respectively, with 17 bases between them. The CDR3: CATEADRGTDTQYF. As DNA, the CDR3 is TGTGCCACCGAAGCGGACAGAGGGACAGATACGCAGTATTTT.

This clone turned up a few times. The chain combines TRBV11-2 with TRBJ2-7, with TRBD2 matching over 9 bases. The CDR3 extends over 14 amino acids. V dropped 5 bases and J dropped 4; count of bases not matched to a gene: 6. CDR1 SGHAT and CDR2 FQNNGV come from the germline V gene. For the CDR3, the DNA is TGTGCCAGCAGCCCGATAGCGGGAGCGTACGAGCAGTACTTC. Its translation: CASSPIAGAYEQYF.

This clone was detected only once. The chain joins TRBV6-2 or TRBV6-3 to TRBJ2-1; D may be TRBD2 (5 bases). Per germline, CDR1 MNHEY and CDR2 SVGEGT. The ends were cut back, 6 bases at V and 10 bases at J, with 16 bases in the middle. The CDR3 is made up of 13 amino acids. In nucleotides, the CDR3 is TGTGCCAGCAGCCCCCGGGGATTCGAAGAGCAGTTCTTC. Its protein is CASSPRGFEEQFF.

V is TRBV3-1 (or the pseudogene TRBV3-2) and J is TRBJ1-5, with TRBD1 identical over 7 bases. Germline V lookup: CDR1 LGHDT, CDR2 YNNKEL (reference sequence). The CDR3 runs 14 residues. The junction had 6 bases not matched to a gene; V was cut back by 4 bases and J by 6 bases. This chain's CDR3 is CASSPTGSSQPQHF. DNA for the CDR3: TGTGCCAGCAGCCCGACAGGGTCTAGTCAGCCCCAGCATTTT.

The CDR3 region has the DNA TGCGCCAGCGGACACAGACCAACACGGGTTTGGGACACTGAAGCTTTCTTT. This sequence encodes CASGHRPTRVWDTEAFF. The chain joins TRBV23-1 to TRBJ1-1, with D tentatively TRBD1 (5 bases). TRBV23-1 is annotated as an ORF whose role is uncertain. This CDR3 region has 17 residues. The V and J ends lost 8 bases and 3 bases respectively, with 25 bases between them.

This sequence joins TRBV19 and TRBJ2-1, with D possibly TRBD2 on 6 matching bases. The CDR3 spans 13 residues. The germline V and J ends were trimmed by 1 base and 12 bases, with 13 bases remaining between them. Germline V gives CDR1 LNHDA, CDR2 SQIVND (reference sequence). The CDR3, as DNA: TGTGCCAGTAGTATAGGGTGGGAGGACTGGCAGTTCTTC. Amino acids: CASSIGWEDWQFF.

CDR3 in amino acids: CASSQPVGGMIQETQYF. The CDR3 DNA is TGTGCCAGCAGCCAACCCGTTGGGGGGATGATCCAAGAGACCCAGTACTTC. The rearrangement links TRBV14 to TRBJ2-5, with D perhaps TRBD2 (6 bases). The ends were cut back, 2 bases at V and 1 base at J, with 17 bases in the middle. Germline V gene data show CDR1 as SGHDN and CDR2 as FVKESK. The CDR3 extends over 17 amino acids.